This TCR beta chain is drawn from a study of TIL therapy for anti-PD-1-resistant metastatic lung cancer. Findings and caveats of the study: The baseline peripheral repertoire was partially replaced by infused TIL clonotypes that later decayed.

This CDR3 is 16 amino acids long. From germline, CDR1 is MNHNY and CDR2 SVGAGI (reference sequence). The J segment lost 7 bases and the V segment lost 5 bases, leaving 11 bases of the junction unmatched. As regards this clone: The antigen is undetermined.

The libraries were made with immunoSEQ v3. Clones were read by immunoSEQ multiplex PCR, and TCRdb kept only the in-frame ones, dropping some. The data hold about 52,000 clones, with 65% to 80% observed a single time. Specified time point: pre-treatment sample, taken before nivolumab and TIL therapy. This chain links TRBV6-6 with TRBJ1-6; 7 nucleotides align to TRBD1. The material was blood, obtained at baseline. This receptor was obtained from a woman between 30 and 80 years old with non-small cell lung cancer. The CDR3 bases are TGTGCCAGCAGTCAACGAATAGGGACAGAGAATTCACCCCTCCACTTT. It specifies CASSQRIGTENSPLHF.